A selection of T cell receptor beta chains follows, all from one sample in a study of T cells after yellow fever vaccination. MiXCR was run by TCRdb on the 5' RACE reads, yielding one entry per CDR3 protein. This sample yields fewer than 350,000 distinct CDR3 sequences, of which 8% to 10% are seen a single time; roughly 18% belongs to the top ten. This sample comprised PBMCs, obtained on the day of the first yellow fever vaccination. These receptors were taken from a man younger than 30 who received the YFV17D yellow fever vaccine. Both conserved end residues are part of each CDR3. D genes are given only for firm matches. For some rows the clone size is stated as once, few or many, or as a class when expanded; others skip it.

>TRBJ2-7|-|TRBV10-1|-
CASSEGQIHEQYF
TGCGCCAGCAGTGAGGGACAGATCCACGAGCAGTACTTC
>TRBJ2-2|-|TRBV6-1|-
CASSARPTGTGELFF
TGTGCCAGCAGTGCAAGACCTACAGGGACCGGGGAGCTGTTTTTT
>TRBJ2-5|-|TRBV20-1|TRBD2
CSATPGLAEETQYF
TGCAGTGCCACTCCGGGACTAGCGGAAGAGACCCAGTACTTC
>TRBJ2-5|many|TRBV6-6|-
CASSQGTEAYF
TGTGCCAGCAGTCAGGGGACCGAAGCCTACTTC
>TRBJ1-5|few|TRBV10-3|-
CAISENRVGGSNQPQHF
TGTGCCATCAGTGAGAACAGGGTCGGAGGTAGCAATCAGCCCCAGCATTTT
>TRBJ2-3|-|TRBV28|-
CASSSPLLVGDTQYF
TGTGCCAGCAGTTCCCCCCTTCTAGTTGGAGATACGCAGTATTTT
>TRBJ2-5|many|TRBV5-1|TRBD1
CASSSGGQMETQYF
TGCGCCAGCAGCTCAGGGGGACAGATGGAGACCCAGTACTTC
>TRBJ2-1|-|TRBV5-1|-
CASSPVTGNEQFF
TGCGCCAGCAGCCCGGTGACAGGCAATGAGCAGTTCTTC
>TRBJ1-3|-|TRBV6-1|-
CASRNLGQGSFGNTIYF
TGTGCCAGCAGGAACCTTGGGCAGGGCTCATTTGGAAACACCATATATTTT
>TRBJ2-5|-|TRBV30|-
CAWSVLGETQYF
TGTGCCTGGAGTGTTCTTGGGGAGACCCAGTACTTC
>TRBJ2-5|few|TRBV19|TRBD2
CASSIIAGGPETQYF
TGTGCCAGTAGTATAATTGCGGGGGGGCCGGAGACCCAGTACTTC
>TRBJ2-2|-|TRBV11-2|TRBD2
CASSLAGLATGELFF
TGTGCCAGCAGCTTAGCCGGACTAGCAACCGGGGAGCTGTTTTTT
>TRBJ1-2|-|TRBV7-9|-
CASRTMGHPNNGYTF
TGTGCCAGCAGGACAATGGGACACCCGAATAATGGCTACACCTTC
>TRBJ1-6|many|TRBV4-1|TRBD1
CASSQRQGDRFNSPLHF
TGCGCCAGCAGCCAAAGACAGGGGGATCGCTTTAATTCACCCCTCCACTTT
>TRBJ2-7|many|TRBV29-1|TRBD2
CSVAQRGAGTFYEQYF
TGCAGCGTTGCCCAGCGGGGGGCTGGAACATTTTACGAGCAGTACTTC
>TRBJ1-2|-|TRBV6-5|-
CASSYTGINYGYTF
TGTGCCAGCAGTTACACTGGCATTAACTATGGCTACACCTTC
>TRBJ2-5|-|TRBV2|TRBD2
CASKRRGGQETQYF
TGTGCCAGCAAACGGCGGGGGGGGCAAGAGACCCAGTACTTC
>TRBJ2-3|many|TRBV6-5|TRBD2
CASSNRGRGTDTQYF
TGTGCCAGCAGTAACCGTGGGAGGGGCACAGATACGCAGTATTTT
>TRBJ1-1|few|TRBV30|-
CAWSRPARNTEAFF
TGTGCCTGGAGTAGGCCTGCTAGGAACACTGAAGCTTTCTTT
>TRBJ2-5|-|TRBV2|-
CASSELKASGAETQYF
TGTGCCAGCAGTGAACTTAAGGCCTCAGGGGCGGAGACCCAGTACTTC
>TRBJ1-6|-|TRBV5-4|TRBD1
CASSPGQTYNSPLHF
TGTGCCAGCAGCCCGGGACAGACGTATAATTCACCCCTCCACTTT
>TRBJ1-5|-|TRBV20-1|-
CSARLLGGGQPQHF
TGCAGTGCTCGGCTCTTAGGAGGGGGGCAGCCCCAGCATTTT
>TRBJ2-3|many|TRBV7-9|-
CASSLGPTSSTDTQYF
TGTGCCAGCAGCTTAGGCCCGACATCTAGCACAGATACGCAGTATTTT
>TRBJ2-3|few|TRBV7-9|-
CASSLVFPDTQYF
TGTGCCAGCAGCTTAGTCTTCCCTGATACGCAGTATTTT
>TRBJ2-1|many|TRBV7-2|TRBD2
CASSLVRLAVYNEQFF
TGTGCCAGCAGCTTAGTGCGTCTAGCGGTTTACAATGAGCAGTTCTTC